This passage covers 30 T cell receptor beta chains from one sample sequenced in a study of T cell changes during pregnancy in multiple sclerosis. Here immunoSEQ multiplex PCR was the method, and the copy in TCRdb shows in-frame clones only, minus some. The table records around 92,000 clones, around 93% of them present only once. The sequencing here drew on peripheral blood, taken after pregnancy. The receptors derive from a female donor with multiple sclerosis, enrolled in a pregnancy study.

The chain has TRBV5-1 and TRBJ2-2; D is uncertain. CDR1 and CDR2 (germline): SGHRS, YFSETQ. CDR3 length: 14 residues. The V gene lost 0 bases and the J gene lost 7 bases, with 10 bases spanning the gap. The DNA for the CDR3 is TGCGCCAGCAGCTTGGGGCTAGACGGCGGGGAGCTGTTTTTT. Protein: CASSLGLDGGELFF.

The rearrangement links TRBV7-9 to TRBJ1-2; a possible D gene is TRBD1 (5 bases). Trimming stripped 5 bases from V and 4 bases from J, with 11 bases between. The CDR3 runs 13 residues. CDR1 is SEHNR and CDR2 is FQNEAQ in the germline V gene (reference sequence). Here the CDR3 reads CASSPQERYGYTF. The CDR3 DNA is TGTGCCAGCAGCCCACAGGAACGCTATGGCTACACCTTC. Full variable domain (remainder filled in from reference TRBV7-9 and TRBJ1-2): DTGVSQNPRHKITKRGQNVTFRCDPISEHNRLYWYRQTLGQGPEFLTYFQNEAQLEKSRLLSDRFSAERPKGSFSTLEIQRTEQGDSAMYLCASSPQERYGYTFGSGTRLTVV.

The chain couples TRBV18 to TRBJ1-2; possibly TRBD1 for D (6 bases). Germline-derived CDR1 and CDR2 are KGHSH and LQKENI. CDR3 length equals 13 residues. V was cut by 3 bases and J by 7 bases, with 12 bases left in between. The CDR3 reads CASSPRTETGYTF. The CDR3 DNA follows: TGTGCCAGCTCACCCAGGACAGAAACTGGCTACACCTTC.

V and J are TRBV19 and TRBJ1-2; 7 positions agree with TRBD1. The CDR3 runs 13 residues. Per the germline V gene, CDR1 is LNHDA and CDR2 is SQIVND (reference sequence). The V gene end was trimmed by 5 bases and the J gene end by 6 bases; junction bases not matched to a gene: 6. The CDR3 spells CASSATGYNGYTF. DNA for the CDR3: TGTGCCAGTAGTGCGACAGGGTATAATGGCTACACCTTC.

This clone was seen more than once but under ten times. The chain joins TRBV30 to TRBJ2-7, with a tentative D call TRBD2 (5 bases). The germline V gene encodes CDR1 GTSNPN and CDR2 SVGIG (reference sequence). CDR3 length: 11 amino acids. V dropped 5 bases and J dropped 0 bases, with 5 bases sitting between them. The CDR3 DNA is TGTGCCTGGGGGAGCTCCTACGAGCAGTACTTC. It specifies CAWGSSYEQYF.

CDR3 DNA sequence: TGTGCCAGCAGTTTTGCGATGAACACTGAAGCTTTCTTT. Translation: CASSFAMNTEAFF. V gene TRBV27 combines with J gene TRBJ1-1, with D hard to call. This CDR3 region has 13 residues. The V end was cut by 3 bases, the J end by 0 bases, with 5 bases between. Germline values: CDR1 MNHEY, CDR2 SMNVEV (reference sequence).

This clone was counted a single time. The chain joins TRBV27 to TRBJ1-1; 7 bases agree with TRBD1. Germline V gene sequence: CDR1 MNHEY, CDR2 SMNVEV (reference sequence). This CDR3 comprises 13 residues. Trimming at V came to 7 bases and at J to 6 bases, leaving 8 bases not matched to a gene. The CDR3 DNA follows: TGTGCCAGCACCAGGGGGGTGTGGGCTGAAGCTTTCTTT. It yields the protein CASTRGVWAEAFF.

The chain employs TRBV28 and TRBJ2-7; 10 bases line up with TRBD2. V gave up 6 bases and J gave up 3 bases; unmatched junction bases: 14. Germline values: CDR1 MDHEN, CDR2 SYDVKM. The CDR3 sequence is 17 residues long. CDR3 in DNA: TGTGCCAGCAGGAATAGGGGGCTAGCGGGAGTAGGCTACGAGCAGTACTTC. It codes for CASRNRGLAGVGYEQYF.

This clone is a singleton in its sample. The rearrangement links TRBV11-2 to TRBJ2-1, with 7 bases matching TRBD2. The CDR3 runs 15 residues. Germline V gene data show CDR1 as SGHAT and CDR2 as FQNNGV. V lost 5 bases to trimming and J lost 10 bases; unmatched junction nucleotides: 14. The CDR3 DNA reads as TGTGCCAGCAGCCCTTCCAGGGCTAGCGGAAGAGAGCAGTTCTTC. It codes for CASSPSRASGREQFF.

V is TRBV7-2 and J is TRBJ2-2; 10 bases agree with TRBD2. Germline assignment: CDR1 SGHTA and CDR2 FQGNSA. Losses at the gene ends were 5 bases for V and 3 bases for J; bases not matched to a gene: 6. This CDR3 has 16 amino acids. CDR3 residues: CASSRRTSGYTGELFF. In nucleotides, the CDR3 is TGTGCCAGCAGCCGTAGGACTAGCGGTTACACCGGGGAGCTGTTTTTT.

The DNA for the CDR3 is TGTGCCAGCAGTTACCGCCGGGTAGCTGGGGCCAACGTCCTGACTTTC. Translated: CASSYRRVAGANVLTF. The chain links TRBV6-5 to TRBJ2-6; D is undetermined. The CDR3 covers 16 residues. Trimming removed 2 bases at V and 2 bases at J, with 10 bases between. Germline CDR1 is MNHEY and CDR2 is SVGAGI.

This clone was picked up one time. The chain has TRBV19 and TRBJ2-7, with D possibly matching TRBD2 (5 bases). The CDR3 consists of 15 residues. The germline gives CDR1 LNHDA, CDR2 SQIVND (reference sequence). V dropped 1 base and J dropped 1 base, with 11 bases sitting between them. The CDR3 loop reads CASSIGSGQSYEQYF. The CDR3 bases are TGTGCCAGTAGTATAGGAAGCGGTCAGTCCTACGAGCAGTACTTC.

In its sample, this clone was seen once. The gene calls are TRBV6-5 and TRBJ2-2, with D possibly matching TRBD2 (6 bases). Deletions cut 4 bases from V and 4 bases from J, with 16 bases between. Germline V gene sequence: CDR1 MNHEY, CDR2 SVGAGI. The CDR3 spans 16 residues. The CDR3 region is CASSSPKGRTTGELFF. The DNA of the CDR3 is TGTGCCAGCAGTTCCCCCAAGGGGAGGACCACCGGGGAGCTGTTTTTT.

The rearrangement joins TRBV14 to TRBJ1-1; 8 bases fit TRBD1. V lost 0 bases, J lost 5 bases, and 11 bases stayed unmatched. This CDR3 contains 17 residues. Germline values: CDR1 SGHDN, CDR2 FVKESK. The CDR3 DNA reads as TGTGCCAGCAGCCAAGATAATAGGTTACAGGGGGGGACTGAAGCTTTCTTT. This translates into CASSQDNRLQGGTEAFF.

This chain uses TRBV5-1 with TRBJ2-7, with 7 bases lining up with TRBD2. This CDR3 has 13 amino acids. The V segment lost 5 bases and the J segment 6 bases; nucleotides outside the gene matches: 8. Germline V CDR1 and CDR2: SGHRS, YFSETQ. CDR3 in DNA: TGCGCCAGCAGTCCCGGGGGGAGTGGCGAGCAGTACTTC. The encoded protein is CASSPGGSGEQYF.

The chain recombines TRBV30 with TRBJ1-3; 9 positions agree with TRBD1. V dropped 2 bases and J dropped 7; count of bases not matched to a gene: 6. There are 14 residues in the CDR3. The germline V gene has CDR1 GTSNPN and CDR2 SVGIG (reference sequence). As DNA, the CDR3 is TGTGCCTGGAGTCGTAGAGGACAGGGGAACACCATATATTTT. As protein: CAWSRRGQGNTIYF.

V gene TRBV19 combines with J gene TRBJ1-4; D gene unclear. The CDR3 consists of 15 residues. The germline V gene encodes CDR1 LNHDA and CDR2 SQIVND (reference sequence). V was cut by 3 bases and J by 0 bases, with 8 bases left in between. DNA of the CDR3: TGTGCCAGTAGTATTAAATTTTCAACTAATGAAAAACTGTTTTTT. This encodes CASSIKFSTNEKLFF.

This chain's CDR3 is CSASTSGGWTDTQYF. DNA for the CDR3: TGCAGTGCCTCGACTAGCGGGGGATGGACAGATACGCAGTATTTT. This chain links TRBV29-1 with TRBJ2-3; 12 bases align to TRBD2. Germline V gene lookup returns CDR1 SQVTM and CDR2 ANQGSEA. This CDR3 spans 15 amino acids.

This clone is a singleton in its sample. The chain carries TRBV4-2 and TRBJ2-2; TRBD2 matches at 9 bases. Germline V lookup: CDR1 LGHNA, CDR2 YNFKEQ. The CDR3 totals 17 residues. V was pared by 0 bases and J by 2 bases, with 4 bases of the junction left unmatched. CDR3 in amino acids: CASSQDGTSLNTGELFF. In DNA form, the CDR3 reads TGTGCCAGCAGCCAAGATGGGACTAGCCTCAACACCGGGGAGCTGTTTTTT.

The chain links TRBV4-3 to TRBJ2-1; 8 nucleotides line up with TRBD2. The J segment lost 6 bases and the V segment lost 4 bases, leaving 11 bases of the junction unmatched. The CDR3 runs 16 residues. The germline V gene has CDR1 LGHNA and CDR2 YSLEER. CDR3 in amino acids: CASSPAVASGRNEQFF. Here the CDR3 DNA reads TGCGCCAGCAGCCCAGCCGTGGCTAGCGGGCGCAATGAGCAGTTCTTC.

This CDR3 reads CASRDPLRTGREQFF. CDR3 DNA sequence: TGTGCCAGCAGAGACCCGCTACGGACTGGCAGAGAGCAGTTCTTC. The V gene is TRBV28, the J gene TRBJ2-1; tentatively, D is TRBD2 (5 bases). Germline V lookup: CDR1 MDHEN, CDR2 SYDVKM. CDR3 length: 15 amino acids. Trimming removed 6 bases at V and 10 bases at J, with 22 bases between.

Here the CDR3 DNA reads TGTGCCAGCAGCCGCCATCTAGTGGCCAATGAGCAGTTCTTC. It is translated as CASSRHLVANEQFF. This chain uses TRBV27 with TRBJ2-1; D ambiguous. The germline V gene has CDR1 MNHEY and CDR2 SMNVEV (reference sequence). V lost 6 bases to trimming and J lost 6 bases, with 15 bases between them. The CDR3 extends over 14 amino acids.

The chain recombines TRBV18 with TRBJ2-5; 7 positions match TRBD1. Germline loops: CDR1 KGHSH, CDR2 LQKENI. V was clipped by 3 bases and J by 2 bases; unmatched bases: 0. The length of the CDR3 is 13 residues. The DNA of the CDR3 is TGTGCCAGCTCACCGACAGGGCAAGAGACCCAGTACTTC. Amino acid sequence: CASSPTGQETQYF. Looking up the rest from reference TRBV18 and TRBJ2-5 gives the full variable domain: NAGVMQNPRHLVRRRGQEARLRCSPMKGHSHVYWYRQLPEEGLKFMVYLQKENIIDESGMPKERFSAEFPKEGPSILRIQQVVRGDSAAYFCASSPTGQETQYFGPGTRLLVL.

This clone was found a few times. The chain carries TRBV7-9 and TRBJ1-2, with TRBD1 matching 7 bases. This CDR3 has 14 amino acids. Germline V gene data show CDR1 as SEHNR and CDR2 as FQNEAQ (reference sequence). The junction had 11 bases not matched to a gene; V was cut back by 5 bases and J by 8 bases. The CDR3, as DNA: TGTGCCAGCAGCAGAGACAGGGCCCCTTCGGGCTACACCTTC. Translated, it gives CASSRDRAPSGYTF.

This rearrangement joins TRBV9 to TRBJ2-1; 9 bases map to TRBD2. J lost 5 bases, V lost 0 bases, and 6 bases had no gene match. This CDR3 is 16 amino acids long. Germline loops: CDR1 SGDLS, CDR2 YYNGEE. The CDR3 reads CASSVAAGGGHNEQFF. CDR3 sequence (DNA): TGTGCCAGCAGCGTAGCGGCGGGAGGGGGGCACAATGAGCAGTTCTTC.

The chain employs TRBV5-4 and TRBJ1-4, with D uncertain. The CDR3 loop spans 13 amino acids. Trimming stripped 3 bases from V and 4 bases from J, with 7 bases between. Germline V gives CDR1 SGHNT, CDR2 YYREEE (reference sequence). This CDR3 reads CASSWALNEKLFF. Here the CDR3 DNA reads TGTGCCAGCAGCTGGGCCCTTAATGAAAAACTGTTTTTT. The full variable domain, completed using reference TRBV5-4 and TRBJ1-4, is ETGVTQSPTHLIKTRGQQVTLRCSSQSGHNTVSWYQQALGQGPQFIFQYYREEENGRGNFPPRFSGLQFPNYSSELNVNALELDDSALYLCASSWALNEKLFFGSGTQLSVL.

This rearrangement joins TRBV2 to TRBJ2-1; TRBD1 aligns across 9 bases. Unmatched junction bases numbered 7, after V lost 5 bases and J lost 8 bases. Germline loops: CDR1 SNHLY, CDR2 FYNNEI. The CDR3 loop spans 14 amino acids. The CDR3 sequence is CASSSGTGTHEQFF. In nucleotides, the CDR3 is TGTGCCAGCAGTTCCGGGACAGGGACCCATGAGCAGTTCTTC.

The chain employs TRBV30 and TRBJ1-2; D possibly corresponds to TRBD1 (6 bases). V was pared by 0 bases and J by 6 bases, with 11 bases between. This CDR3 has 13 residues. In germline, CDR1 is GTSNPN, CDR2 SVGIG (reference sequence). CDR3 DNA sequence: TGTGCCTGGAGTGTTGCACAGGGTCATGGCTACACCTTC. Translated, it gives CAWSVAQGHGYTF. Based on the CDR3 plus reference TRBV30 and TRBJ1-2, the full variable domain is SQTIHQWPATLVQPVGSPLSLECTVEGTSNPNLYWYRQAAGRGLQLLFYSVGIGQISSEVPQNLSASRPQDRQFILSSKKLLLSDSGFYLCAWSVAQGHGYTFGSGTRLTVV.

V gene TRBV7-2 combines with J gene TRBJ2-4; no clear D. The CDR3 runs 15 residues. V was trimmed by 1 base and J by 1 base, leaving 8 bases between them. Germline-derived CDR1 and CDR2 are SGHTA and FQGNSA. This CDR3 is CASSLGVIAKNIQYF. The CDR3 nucleotides read TGTGCCAGCAGCTTAGGAGTGATTGCCAAAAACATTCAGTACTTC.

V usage is TRBV29-1 and J usage is TRBJ1-4; no clear D gene. The germline gives CDR1 SQVTM, CDR2 ANQGSEA. Deletions cut 7 bases from V and 4 bases from J, with 16 bases between. The CDR3 loop spans 14 amino acids. The CDR3 loop reads CSAQVTNDNEKLFF. DNA for the CDR3: TGCAGCGCGCAGGTGACAAATGATAATGAAAAACTGTTTTTT. The full variable domain, with the rest looked up from reference TRBV29-1 and TRBJ1-4, is SAVISQKPSRDICQRGTSLTIQCQVDSQVTMMFWYRQQPGQSLTLIATANQGSEATYESGFVIDKFPISRPNLTFSTLTVSNMSPEDSSIYLCSAQVTNDNEKLFFGSGTQLSVL.